The rows below give T cell receptor beta chains drawn from one sample of a study of cytomegalovirus exposure and HLA in healthy donors. The method was immunoSEQ multiplex PCR; TCRdb's version includes in-frame clones alone and lacks a portion of them. The data show 20,000 to 25,000 clones, and the top ten clones hold approximately 15%. Sequencing was done on a sample of PBMCs. The source is a male donor in good health and CMV-seropositive. CDR3s include the opening cysteine and the closing phenylalanine or tryptophan. D genes are given only for firm matches.

d_call,v_call,j_call,cdr3_nt,cdr3_aa
NA,TRBV9,TRBJ1-4,TGTGCCAGCAGTGGGGGGGGGCTCGGGCCTAATGAAAAACTGTTTTTT,CASSGGGLGPNEKLFF
NA,TRBV18,TRBJ1-5,TGTGCCAGCTCCCCCGGGGGAGGCAATCAGCCCCAGCATTTT,CASSPGGGNQPQHF
NA,TRBV5-8,TRBJ1-1,TGTGCCAGCAGCGCCCGTAGCCTGAACACTGAAGCTTTCTTT,CASSARSLNTEAFF
NA,TRBV14,TRBJ1-1,TGTGCCAGCAGCCATTACAGCCGGAACTCTGAAGCTTTCTTT,CASSHYSRNSEAFF
TRBD1,TRBV30,TRBJ1-6,TGTGCCTCTGGACAGGGGAAGACACCCCTCCACTTT,CASGQGKTPLHF
NA,TRBV5-1,TRBJ2-5,TGCGCCAGCAGCTGGCAGGGATTCAGGGAGACCCAGTACTTC,CASSWQGFRETQYF
NA,TRBV7-9,TRBJ1-1,TGTGCCAGCAGCTTAGGGGGGCGGATGGCGGCCAGAGGAGCTTTCTTT,CASSLGGRMAARGAFF
NA,TRBV29-1,TRBJ2-1,TGCAGCGTTGAAGCGGTGACAGACAATGAGCAGTTCTTC,CSVEAVTDNEQFF
NA,TRBV6-1,TRBJ2-2,TGTGCCAGCAGTGACCAGGCGTCCACGACCGGGGAGCTGTTTTTT,CASSDQASTTGELFF
NA,TRBV18,TRBJ1-1,TGTGCCAGCTCAGGGAGGAGGGGCGACACTGAAGCTTTCTTT,CASSGRRGDTEAFF
TRBD2,TRBV5-1,TRBJ2-7,TGCGCCAGCAGCACCGGGGGGACTAGCGGGAACGAGCAGTACTTC,CASSTGGTSGNEQYF
TRBD1,TRBV19,TRBJ1-1,TGTGCCAGTAGACACAGGGGCGGAAACACTGAAGCTTTCTTT,CASRHRGGNTEAFF
TRBD1,TRBV7-2,TRBJ1-5,TGTGCCAGCAGCCCCGGGGGACAGGGGGGCAATCAGCCCCAGCATTTT,CASSPGGQGGNQPQHF
NA,TRBV2,TRBJ1-5,TGTGCCAGCAGCGAAACAGGGCATAGCAATCAGCCCCAGCATTTT,CASSETGHSNQPQHF
TRBD2,TRBV15,TRBJ2-1,TGTGCCACCAGCAGTAGCGGCGGGGGAGAAAATGAGCAGTTCTTC,CATSSSGGGENEQFF
TRBD2,TRBV28,TRBJ2-7,TGTGCCAGCAGTTTCGCGGGGTTAGCGGGGGCCCTCTCCTACGAGCAGTACTTC,CASSFAGLAGALSYEQYF
NA,TRBV6-5,TRBJ2-1,TGTGCCAGCAGTTACTTGGGGCCGATCTACAATGAGCAGTTCTTC,CASSYLGPIYNEQFF